Each of the 29 T cell receptor beta chains below was sequenced from the same sample in a study of graft-versus-host responses after intestinal transplantation. Measured with immunoSEQ multiplex PCR; TCRdb has only the in-frame clones, and not every one. The sample has over 100,000 clones, about 95% seen once. What these receptors recognize is not known. Here the sequenced sample was unstimulated CD8+ T cells sorted from spleen or lymph node cells, taken before intestinal transplant. Every receptor here comes from a human donor who received an intestinal transplant.

The J gene is TRBJ2-7, the V gene TRBV6-6; TRBD2 aligns across 10 bases. The ends lost 0 bases at V and 4 bases at J; junction bases unmatched: 6. Germline V gene data show CDR1 as MNHNY and CDR2 as SVGAGI (reference sequence). The CDR3 runs to 16 residues. CDR3 in DNA: TGTGCCAGCAGTTACTCTCTGGCTAGCGGGAGTTACGAGCAGTACTTC. Residues: CASSYSLASGSYEQYF.

The CDR3 region is CASSTVGSTDTQYF. The CDR3 nucleotides read TGTGCCAGCTCGACTGTAGGCTCCACAGATACGCAGTATTTT. The gene calls are TRBV28 and TRBJ2-3; D gene unclear. This CDR3 has 14 residues. Trimming pared 8 bases from V and 2 bases from J, leaving 14 bases between. Germline CDR1 is MDHEN and CDR2 is SYDVKM. The variable domain in full, completed from reference TRBV28 and TRBJ2-3, reads DVKVTQSSRYLVKRTGEKVFLECVQDMDHENMFWYRQDPGLGLRLIYFSYDVKMKEKGDIPEGYSVSREKKERFSLILESASTNQTSMYLCASSTVGSTDTQYFGPGTRLTVL.

The J gene is TRBJ1-3, the V gene TRBV18; D may be TRBD1 (6 bases). Germline V lookup: CDR1 KGHSH, CDR2 LQKENI. The CDR3 extends over 17 amino acids. With 5 bases removed from V and 0 bases from J, the gap between germline ends came to 17 bases. The CDR3 loop reads CASSLPGHWASGNTIYF. As DNA, the CDR3 is TGTGCCAGCTCATTACCGGGACATTGGGCCTCTGGAAACACCATATATTTT.

This chain connects TRBV6-4 to TRBJ2-1; the D is unclear. The CDR3 sequence is 15 residues long. Germline V gives CDR1 MRHNA, CDR2 SNTAGT. Trimming took 6 bases from V and 0 from J, leaving 12 bases between them. CDR3 in DNA: TGTGCCAGCAGGGAAGACGGAAGCTCCTACAATGAGCAGTTCTTC. Residues: CASREDGSSYNEQFF.

The rearrangement joins TRBV5-5 to TRBJ2-7, with 13 bases fitting TRBD2. CDR3 length: 14 amino acids. Looked up from germline, CDR1 is SGHKS and CDR2 is YYEKEE (reference sequence). V trimming: 1 base; J trimming: 9 bases; junction bases outside the gene matches: 4. CDR3 DNA sequence: TGTGCCAGCAGCTTGTGGACTAGCGGGAGATGGCAGTACTTC. Protein product: CASSLWTSGRWQYF.

The chain uses TRBV9 and TRBJ2-5; D gene unclear. With the DNA end fitting TRBJ2-7 better, the J assignment may be wrong. The length of the CDR3 is 13 residues. Germline V CDR1 and CDR2: SGDLS, YYNGEE. The CDR3 here is CASSDGSTYEQYF. The CDR3 DNA sequence: TGTGCCAGCAGCGATGGATCAACCTACGAGCAGTACTTC.

The rearrangement joins TRBV4-2 to TRBJ2-7; TRBD2 matches at 13 bases. This CDR3 has 15 residues. Germline CDR1 reads LGHNA; CDR2 reads YNFKEQ. With 3 bases clipped from V and 7 bases from J, the junction kept 6 bases outside the gene matches. The CDR3 sequence is CASSHETSGRSEQYF. CDR3 in DNA: TGTGCCAGCAGCCACGAGACTAGCGGGAGGAGTGAGCAGTACTTC.

The chain uses TRBV7-9 and TRBJ2-1; perhaps TRBD1 as D (7 bases). V was clipped by 2 bases and J by 4 bases, with 15 bases between them. This CDR3 is 16 amino acids long. CDR1 and CDR2 (germline): SEHNR, FQNEAQ (reference sequence). CDR3 DNA: TGTGCCAGCAGCTTACCCCAGGGGGGCAGGTACAATGAGCAGTTCTTC. Residues: CASSLPQGGRYNEQFF.

V is TRBV9 and J is TRBJ1-3; the match to TRBD1 covers 12 bases. Germline CDR1 reads SGDLS; CDR2 reads YYNGEE. J gave up 6 bases and V 4 bases, and 5 bases lay outside the gene matches. The CDR3 length is 15 residues. The CDR3 DNA sequence: TGTGCCAGCAGCCCCGGGACAGGGGGCTCAAACACCATATATTTT. The encoded protein is CASSPGTGGSNTIYF.

This chain uses TRBV29-1 with TRBJ1-2; TRBD1 might be the D (6 bases). Germline loops: CDR1 SQVTM, CDR2 ANQGSEA. This CDR3 is built from 17 residues. The ends were cut back, 2 bases at V and 5 bases at J, with 24 bases in the middle. The CDR3 DNA reads as TGCAGCGTTGAAACCACAGGGCCGACTGTCAAGGGGTATGGCTACACCTTC. It translates to CSVETTGPTVKGYGYTF.

The chain employs TRBV4-1 and TRBJ2-3; D is unresolved. In germline, CDR1 is MGHRA, CDR2 YSYEKL. This CDR3 is built from 15 residues. The V gene lost 0 bases and the J gene lost 2 bases, with 9 bases spanning the gap. The CDR3 region has the DNA TGCGCCAGCAGCCAAGAGGTCGTCGACACAGATACGCAGTATTTT. This codes for CASSQEVVDTDTQYF.

The CDR3 protein is CSVDGGQGYGYTF. Written as DNA, the CDR3 is TGCAGCGTTGATGGGGGCCAGGGCTATGGCTACACCTTC. The chain has TRBV29-1 and TRBJ1-2, with D possibly matching TRBD1 (6 bases). Germline-derived CDR1 and CDR2 are SQVTM and ANQGSEA. The CDR3 extends over 13 amino acids. The V and J ends lost 3 bases and 4 bases respectively, with 12 bases between them.

Here the CDR3 DNA reads TGTGCCAGCAGTTACTCGGCGAGTTTCTCCTACGAGCAGTACTTC. Translating gives CASSYSASFSYEQYF. The rearrangement uses TRBV6-6 and TRBJ2-7; no clear D. Per germline, CDR1 MNHNY and CDR2 SVGAGI (reference sequence). Trimming removed 0 bases from V and 0 bases from J, with 9 bases in between. This CDR3 region has 15 residues.

This sequence joins TRBV12-1 and TRBJ2-5; no DNA check was done on the table's D call, TRBD2. TRBV12-1 is a recognized pseudogene. There are 13 residues in the CDR3. The CDR3 loop is CASSKGLRETQYF. For the CDR3, the DNA is TGTGCCAGCAGCAAGGGACTGAGGGAGACCCAGTACTTC.

This chain links TRBV9 with TRBJ2-3; 8 nucleotides match TRBD2. CDR3 length: 15 amino acids. The V gene end was trimmed by 1 base and the J gene end by 7 bases; junction bases not matched to a gene: 8. Germline CDR1 reads SGDLS; CDR2 reads YYNGEE. The CDR3: CASSVRSSGGNTQYF. The CDR3 DNA is TGTGCCAGCAGCGTACGGTCCTCGGGGGGGAATACGCAGTATTTT.

The CDR3 is CASSLDQAYEQYF. In DNA form, the CDR3 reads TGTGCCAGCAGCTTAGATCAAGCCTACGAGCAGTACTTC. The chain joins TRBV11-1 to TRBJ2-7; no clear D gene. The V end was cut by 1 base, the J end by 2 bases, with 6 bases between. The CDR3 spans 13 residues. CDR1 SGHAT and CDR2 FQDESV come from the germline V gene (reference sequence).

V gene TRBV6-1 combines with J gene TRBJ2-1; 10 bases fit TRBD2. Germline V CDR1 and CDR2: MNHNS, SASEGT. The V and J ends lost 2 bases and 15 bases, in that order; junction bases with no gene match: 13. This CDR3 has 15 amino acids. The CDR3 is CASSESLAGVPVAFF. The DNA for the CDR3 is TGTGCCAGCAGTGAATCCCTAGCGGGAGTTCCAGTGGCGTTCTTC.

Comment on this clone: Germline is not matched at one junction end, which may reflect a read error. Other DNA sequences from this sample encode an identical CDR3 as well. The chain uses TRBV4-1 and TRBJ1-1, with D hard to call. This CDR3 region has 13 residues. CDR1 and CDR2 from the germline V gene are MGHRA and YSYEKL. The CDR3 coding sequence is TGCGCCAGCAGCCAACAGAGGGAGACTGAGGCTTTCTTT. Encoded protein: CASSQQRETEAFF.

This clone was seen only once. The junction shows a germline mismatch at one end, possibly a read error. This chain links TRBV11-2 with TRBJ2-7, with 8 bases fitting TRBD2. The CDR3 sequence is 13 residues long. Germline assignment: CDR1 SGHAT and CDR2 FQNNGV. The CDR3: CASTLAGPLEQYF. In nucleotides, the CDR3 is TGTGCCAGCACCTTAGCGGGGCCCTTGGAGCAGTACTTC.

V and J are TRBV4-3 and TRBJ2-1; 9 bases agree with TRBD2. The CDR3 has 17 residues. V lost 0 bases to trimming and J lost 2 bases; unmatched junction nucleotides: 5. Germline V gene data show CDR1 as LGHNA and CDR2 as YSLEER. CDR3 loop: CASSQDQEREAYNEQFF. CDR3 bases: TGCGCCAGCAGCCAAGATCAGGAGCGGGAGGCCTACAATGAGCAGTTCTTC.

This chain links TRBV4-2 with TRBJ2-5, with a tentative D call TRBD1 (6 bases). This CDR3 region has 14 residues. V was clipped by 2 bases and J by 5 bases, with 12 bases between them. The germline V gene has CDR1 LGHNA and CDR2 YNFKEQ. CDR3 protein: CASSQLYRGETQYF. In DNA form, the CDR3 reads TGTGCCAGCAGCCAATTGTATAGGGGGGAGACCCAGTACTTC.

This clone has only one observation. The rearrangement links TRBV28 to TRBJ1-6; a weak D match, TRBD1 (5 bases). Germline V gives CDR1 MDHEN, CDR2 SYDVKM. V was trimmed by 2 bases and J by 11 bases, leaving 13 bases between them. The CDR3 is 14 residues long. CDR3 loop: CASSLTQGRTPLHF. Here the CDR3 DNA reads TGTGCCAGCAGTTTAACCCAGGGTCGGACACCCCTCCACTTT.

This rearrangement joins TRBV10-1 to TRBJ2-1; D not certain. Trimming took 3 bases from V and 10 from J, leaving 10 bases between them. The CDR3 extends over 12 amino acids. CDR1 is WNHNN, CDR2 SYGVQD, per germline (reference sequence). The CDR3 coding sequence is TGCGCCAGCAGTGAAGGAGTATGGGAGCAGTTCTTC. Translation gives CASSEGVWEQFF.

On this clone itself: Other DNA variants within this sample encode the same CDR3. The genes are TRBV28 and TRBJ2-7; the D is unclear. The germline CDR1 and CDR2 sequences are MDHEN and SYDVKM. V dropped 6 bases and J dropped 5 bases, with 11 bases sitting between them. The CDR3 is 12 residues long. CDR3 protein: CASSPGEHEQYF. For the CDR3, the DNA is TGTGCCAGCAGCCCAGGAGAACACGAGCAGTACTTC.

The rearrangement joins TRBV6-4 to TRBJ2-1; D unresolved. Germline loops: CDR1 MRHNA, CDR2 SNTAGT. The CDR3 extends over 13 amino acids. The V gene lost 0 bases and the J gene lost 10 bases, with 10 bases spanning the gap. CDR3 region: CASSDSFRREQFF. The DNA for the CDR3 is TGTGCCAGCAGTGACTCGTTTCGCAGGGAGCAGTTCTTC.

The V call is TRBV5-1, the J call TRBJ1-5; TRBD1 aligns across 8 bases. Germline lookup yields CDR1 SGHRS and CDR2 YFSETQ. The CDR3 is 15 amino acids. V shed 5 bases and J 4 bases; nucleotides not matched to a gene: 8. The CDR3 loop is CASRPGQGLNQPQHF. The CDR3 nucleotides read TGCGCCAGCAGACCCGGACAGGGATTAAATCAGCCCCAGCATTTT.

V usage is TRBV4-1 and J usage is TRBJ2-1, with TRBD1 matching over 10 bases. Germline values: CDR1 MGHRA, CDR2 YSYEKL. The trim removed 3 bases at V and 7 bases at J, leaving 3 bases unmatched. This CDR3 has 14 residues. The CDR3 DNA is TGCGCCAGCAGCCAGGGACAGGGGCGGAATGAGCAGTTCTTC. It codes for CASSQGQGRNEQFF.

The CDR3 loop reads CASSRLAGGSTDTQYF. The CDR3 DNA reads as TGTGCCAGCAGCAGATTAGCGGGGGGCAGCACAGATACGCAGTATTTT. The chain is built from TRBV7-3 and TRBJ2-3, with 10 bases matching TRBD2. CDR1 SGHTA and CDR2 FQGTGA come from the germline V gene. J gave up 0 bases and V 5 bases, and 5 bases lay outside the gene matches. The length of the CDR3 is 16 residues.

This chain connects TRBV5-1 to TRBJ2-7; the D gene is possibly TRBD1 (5 bases). From germline, CDR1 is SGHRS and CDR2 YFSETQ. This CDR3 contains 14 residues. Deletions cut 1 base from V and 2 bases from J, with 10 bases between. CDR3 bases: TGCGCCAGCAGCTTGAGCCCAGGGACCTACGAGCAGTACTTC. Its protein is CASSLSPGTYEQYF.